This TCR beta chain appears in the sequencing data of a study of cytomegalovirus exposure and HLA in healthy donors. Study-wide results and limits: Presence/absence results assume similar sequencing depth per donor, which may not hold. When a later analysis compared HLA-associated TCR beta chains with equally common others, the HLA-associated chains turned out to be more clonally expanded and to have lower generation probabilities.

Worth noting for this clone: Antigen: not known.

PCR employed 60 Vbeta and 13 Jbeta primers. TCRdb's copy holds only in-frame clones and misses some; the assay was immunoSEQ multiplex PCR. Here the sample spans over 90,000 clones, about 74% being singletons. Germline V gene sequence: CDR1 MDHEN, CDR2 SYDVKM. V lost 2 bases, J lost 2 bases, and 13 bases lay in between. The CDR3 runs 16 residues. What was sequenced was PBMCs. The chain carries TRBV28 and TRBJ1-5; possibly TRBD1 for D (6 bases). The receptor comes from a male donor in good health and CMV-seropositive. In DNA, the CDR3 is TGTGCCAGCAGTTTAGCGGGGGGGGCAGGCAATCAGCCCCAGCATTTT. Its translation is CASSLAGGAGNQPQHF.